This T cell receptor beta chain was retrieved from a study of blood T cells in healthy people across ages. Whole-study findings and limits: Correlation between TCR beta diversity and naive T cell percentage was strong.

The CDR3 sequence is 17 residues long. The V and J ends lost 0 bases and 2 bases, in that order; junction bases with no gene match: 8. CDR1 is SGHTA and CDR2 is FQGNSA in the germline V gene. As concerns this clonotype: Its antigen is as yet unknown.

Donors gave ten milliliters of peripheral blood apiece. Total RNA was isolated from each sample in quantities of at least 6 micrograms. Alongside a J-beta primer mix, a sample-barcoded 5' primer served in a second PCR lasting about 7 to 12 cycles. Every cDNA molecule carried a tag from a template-switch adaptor bearing 12 random nucleotides. TCRdb processed the 5' RACE reads anew with MiXCR; each CDR3 protein has one entry. The repertoire holds about 1,000,000 distinct CDR3 sequences, with 45% as singletons. Sequenced sample: blood. The receptor was derived from a woman aged 55-69 years in good health. V is TRBV7-2 and J is TRBJ2-7; TRBD2 matches at 9 bases. The chain's CDR3 is CASSLARGLAYPYEQYF. Here the CDR3 DNA reads TGTGCCAGCAGCTTAGCCCGGGGACTAGCTTATCCCTACGAGCAGTACTTC.